This is a list of T cell receptor beta chains from one sample in a study of OX40 agonist ivuxolimab in advanced cancers. The repertoire was sequenced with immunoSEQ multiplex PCR; TCRdb's copy has only in-frame clones and lacks some. The table lists around 17,000 clones, 75% to 90% of them singletons. Material: CD4+ or CD8+ T cells sorted from blood, obtained in a trial of the OX40 agonist ivuxolimab. The receptor set was obtained from an adult with an advanced solid tumor such as melanoma, head and neck, liver or kidney cancer. CDR3s include the opening cysteine and the closing phenylalanine or tryptophan. The D gene is left open where the match is weak. The listing skips clone size in some rows; elsewhere it reads once, few, many or a size class.

J gene: TRBJ2-6; clone size: .; V gene: TRBV7-9; CDR3 length: 15; D gene: .; CDR3 DNA: TGTGCCAGCACCCCGCCGGGGGTAGGGGCCAACGTCCTGACTTTC; CDR3 protein: CASTPPGVGANVLTF
J gene: TRBJ2-5; clone size: .; V gene: TRBV5-1; CDR3 length: 14; D gene: .; CDR3 DNA: TGCGCCAGCAGCTTGGAACCTAGCGAAGAGACCCAGTACTTC; CDR3 protein: CASSLEPSEETQYF
J gene: TRBJ2-7; clone size: .; V gene: TRBV10-3; CDR3 length: 16; D gene: TRBD1; CDR3 DNA: TGTGCCATCAGTGAACTATCGACAGGGGAAGGCGACGAGCAGTACTTC; CDR3 protein: CAISELSTGEGDEQYF
J gene: TRBJ2-4; clone size: .; V gene: TRBV9; CDR3 length: 16; D gene: TRBD2; CDR3 DNA: TGTGCCAGCAGCCTCAGCGGGAGTTTAGCCAAAAACATTCAGTACTTC; CDR3 protein: CASSLSGSLAKNIQYF
J gene: TRBJ2-7; clone size: once; V gene: TRBV9; CDR3 length: 13; D gene: .; CDR3 DNA: TGTGCCAGCAGCGTAGCTGGCTCCTACGAGCAGTACTTC; CDR3 protein: CASSVAGSYEQYF
J gene: TRBJ1-6; clone size: .; V gene: TRBV4-1; CDR3 length: 17; D gene: .; CDR3 DNA: TGCGCCAGCAGCCAAGAACCTCAGGAATCCTATAATTCACCCCTCCACTTT; CDR3 protein: CASSQEPQESYNSPLHF
J gene: TRBJ2-1; clone size: .; V gene: TRBV14; CDR3 length: 17; D gene: TRBD2; CDR3 DNA: TGTGCCAGTGGGCCTCTGACTAGCGGGGCCGTGTACAATGAGCAGTTCTTC; CDR3 protein: CASGPLTSGAVYNEQFF
J gene: TRBJ2-7; clone size: .; V gene: TRBV18; CDR3 length: 16; D gene: TRBD2; CDR3 DNA: TGTGCCAGCTCACCGCCCGGCCGGGGGGGGTTCTACGAGCAGTACTTC; CDR3 protein: CASSPPGRGGFYEQYF
J gene: TRBJ1-5; clone size: few; V gene: TRBV11-3; CDR3 length: 16; D gene: .; CDR3 DNA: TGTGCCAGCAGCTTCCCGGGCACGTATAGCAATCAGCCCCAGCATTTT; CDR3 protein: CASSFPGTYSNQPQHF
J gene: TRBJ1-2; clone size: .; V gene: TRBV29-1; CDR3 length: 13; D gene: TRBD1; CDR3 DNA: TGCAGCGTAGGACAGGGGCCTAACTATGGCTACACCTTC; CDR3 protein: CSVGQGPNYGYTF
J gene: TRBJ2-7; clone size: .; V gene: TRBV7-2; CDR3 length: 15; D gene: TRBD2; CDR3 DNA: TGTGCCAGCAGCGTACGGGGAGGGGATCTGTATGAGCAGTACTTC; CDR3 protein: CASSVRGGDLYEQYF
J gene: TRBJ1-5; clone size: once; V gene: TRBV28; CDR3 length: 12; D gene: .; CDR3 DNA: TGTGCCAGCAGCCTGACAGAGGGGCCCCAGCATTTT; CDR3 protein: CASSLTEGPQHF
J gene: TRBJ2-5; clone size: .; V gene: TRBV5-5; CDR3 length: 17; D gene: TRBD2; CDR3 DNA: TGTGCCAGCAGCCCCGCCGAGTCGGCGGGAGCTTGGGAGACCCAGTACTTC; CDR3 protein: CASSPAESAGAWETQYF
J gene: TRBJ1-4; clone size: once; V gene: TRBV29-1; CDR3 length: 14; D gene: .; CDR3 DNA: TGCAGCGTTGGGGGGTCGGGTTCCGGTGAAAAACTGTTTTTT; CDR3 protein: CSVGGSGSGEKLFF
J gene: TRBJ2-7; clone size: .; V gene: TRBV5-6; CDR3 length: 12; D gene: .; CDR3 DNA: TGTGCCAGCAGCCCCGAGTACTACGAGCAGTACTTC; CDR3 protein: CASSPEYYEQYF
J gene: TRBJ2-7; clone size: .; V gene: TRBV4-3; CDR3 length: 15; D gene: TRBD2; CDR3 DNA: TGCGCCAGCAGCCCGTTAGCGGGAAGTGGGTACGAGCAGTACTTC; CDR3 protein: CASSPLAGSGYEQYF
J gene: TRBJ2-5; clone size: .; V gene: TRBV5-1; CDR3 length: 13; D gene: .; CDR3 DNA: TGCGCCAGCAGTGGCGGGATTCAAGAGACCCAGTACTTC; CDR3 protein: CASSGGIQETQYF
J gene: TRBJ2-7; clone size: .; V gene: TRBV27; CDR3 length: 13; D gene: .; CDR3 DNA: TGTGCCAGCAGTTTAAACAGGTTCTACGAGCAGTACTTC; CDR3 protein: CASSLNRFYEQYF
J gene: TRBJ2-7; clone size: large; V gene: TRBV7-9; CDR3 length: 13; D gene: .; CDR3 DNA: TGTGCCAGCAGCTTAGGAACGGGATACGAGCAGTACTTC; CDR3 protein: CASSLGTGYEQYF
J gene: TRBJ2-2; clone size: .; V gene: TRBV6-6; CDR3 length: 12; D gene: .; CDR3 DNA: TGTGCCAGCAGTTTAGGGAGCGGGGAGCTGTTTTTT; CDR3 protein: CASSLGSGELFF
J gene: TRBJ2-1; clone size: .; V gene: TRBV14; CDR3 length: 15; D gene: .; CDR3 DNA: TGTGCCAGCAGCCGACAGGGAGGGTACTACAATGAGCAGTTCTTC; CDR3 protein: CASSRQGGYYNEQFF
J gene: TRBJ1-1; clone size: .; V gene: TRBV19; CDR3 length: 16; D gene: TRBD1; CDR3 DNA: TGTGCCAGTAGCACCGGGACAGGAACTCCGAACACTGAAGCTTTCTTT; CDR3 protein: CASSTGTGTPNTEAFF
J gene: TRBJ2-3; clone size: .; V gene: TRBV28; CDR3 length: 17; D gene: TRBD2; CDR3 DNA: TGTGCCAGCAGGGACGCGGGAGCGGGAGGTCCAGTGGATACGCAGTATTTT; CDR3 protein: CASRDAGAGGPVDTQYF
J gene: TRBJ2-2; clone size: .; V gene: TRBV6-6; CDR3 length: 16; D gene: .; CDR3 DNA: TGTGCCAGCAGTTATGATGCGACCCGCGTCCCGCGGGAGCTGTTTTTT; CDR3 protein: CASSYDATRVPRELFF
J gene: TRBJ1-5; clone size: .; V gene: TRBV4-2; CDR3 length: 14; D gene: TRBD1; CDR3 DNA: TGTGCCAGCAGCATTAGACAGGGCGCTCAGCCCCAGCATTTT; CDR3 protein: CASSIRQGAQPQHF
J gene: TRBJ2-5; clone size: .; V gene: TRBV7-9; CDR3 length: 14; D gene: TRBD1; CDR3 DNA: TGTGCCAGCAGCTTAGGGACAGGCCAAGAGACCCAGTACTTC; CDR3 protein: CASSLGTGQETQYF
J gene: TRBJ2-7; clone size: .; V gene: TRBV15; CDR3 length: 15; D gene: .; CDR3 DNA: TGTGCCACCAGCAGAGATCAGTCAGGGCTGGGGGAGCAGTACTTC; CDR3 protein: CATSRDQSGLGEQYF
J gene: TRBJ2-1; clone size: .; V gene: TRBV6-1; CDR3 length: 14; D gene: .; CDR3 DNA: TGTGCCAGCAGTGAACGTCCGGGTGGCAATGAGCAGTTCTTC; CDR3 protein: CASSERPGGNEQFF
J gene: TRBJ1-3; clone size: .; V gene: TRBV7-2; CDR3 length: 15; D gene: TRBD1; CDR3 DNA: TGTGCCAGCAGCTTAGAACAGGGGCACGGAAACACCATATATTTT; CDR3 protein: CASSLEQGHGNTIYF
J gene: TRBJ1-2; clone size: .; V gene: TRBV4-1; CDR3 length: 16; D gene: .; CDR3 DNA: TGCGCCAGCAGCCAAGAGCAGGGCAGACCTAACTATGGCTACACCTTC; CDR3 protein: CASSQEQGRPNYGYTF
J gene: TRBJ2-3; clone size: .; V gene: TRBV29-1; CDR3 length: 15; D gene: .; CDR3 DNA: TGCAGCGTGACTGAGGGGAGTACCAGCACAGATACGCAGTATTTT; CDR3 protein: CSVTEGSTSTDTQYF